Following are 21 T cell receptor beta chains from one sample sequenced in a study of T-cell reconstitution after alpha-beta-depleted transplantation in children. The authors prepared the TCRbeta library with unique molecular identifiers. TCRdb used MiXCR to reprocess the PCR reads, holding one entry per CDR3 protein. The sample lists 500,000 to 600,000 distinct CDR3 sequences; 32% were seen once. Sequenced material: PBMCs from the stem cell graft donor, taken from the stem cell graft. The receptor set was obtained from a human donor who donated a stem cell graft to a child with aplastic anemia.

The J gene is TRBJ2-3, the V gene TRBV5-6, with 7 bases aligning to TRBD1. Germline CDR1 reads SGHDT; CDR2 reads YYEEEE. This CDR3 has 13 amino acids. The junction had 3 bases not matched to a gene; V was cut back by 4 bases and J by 4 bases. CDR3 protein: CASSEDRPDTQYF. The CDR3, as DNA: TGTGCCAGCAGCGAGGACAGGCCAGATACGCAGTATTTT.

This clonotype was detected a few times. Here the CDR3 reads CASSPREPTEAFF. The CDR3, as DNA: TGTGCCAGCAGTCCCAGGGAACCCACTGAAGCTTTCTTT. The chain is built from TRBV27 and TRBJ1-1; D is possibly TRBD1 (5 bases). The V end lost 5 bases, the J end lost 4 bases, and 11 bases lay between the germline ends. The CDR3 is 13 amino acids. Germline CDR1 and CDR2: MNHEY and SMNVEV (reference sequence).

In nucleotides, the CDR3 is TGCAGCGTTACGGACAGGGGCGTTGGCTACACCTTC. The encoded protein is CSVTDRGVGYTF. This chain joins TRBV29-1 and TRBJ1-2, with 9 bases fitting TRBD1. The ends lost 5 bases at V and 7 bases at J; junction bases unmatched: 5. The length of the CDR3 is 12 residues. Germline-derived CDR1 and CDR2 are SQVTM and ANQGSEA.

The J gene is TRBJ2-1, the V gene TRBV5-5, with D possibly TRBD2 on 6 matching bases. Germline CDR1 and CDR2: SGHKS and YYEKEE (reference sequence). This CDR3 region has 14 residues. Trimming shortened V by 4 bases and J by 15 bases, and 23 bases separated the two germline ends. DNA of the CDR3: TGTGCCAGCAGCCTGGGAACTAGCAGCCCTTTGGCGTTCTTC. Amino acids: CASSLGTSSPLAFF.

Worth noting for this clonotype: At one boundary the junction diverges from the germline segment, which might be a read error. The chain couples TRBV7-8 to TRBJ1-1, with 7 bases lining up with TRBD1. Per germline, CDR1 SGHVS and CDR2 FQNEAQ. The CDR3 covers 14 residues. The CDR3 here is CASIQDRENAEAFF. As DNA, the CDR3 is TGTGCCAGCATCCAAGACAGGGAGAACGCTGAAGCTTTCTTT.

In its sample, this clonotype was seen a few times. The rearrangement links TRBV6-1 to TRBJ1-1; no clear D. Germline-derived CDR1 and CDR2 are MNHNS and SASEGT. The CDR3 is 14 amino acids. V lost 4 bases to trimming and J lost 4 bases, with 13 bases between them. CDR3 bases: TGTGCCAGCAGTGCAACGACCACGGCCACTGAAGCTTTCTTT. It codes for CASSATTTATEAFF.

Only a few counts were recorded for this clonotype. J is TRBJ2-3 and V is TRBV12-3 or TRBV12-4, with D possibly being TRBD1 (7 bases). The CDR3 covers 16 residues. Deletions cut 6 bases from V and 3 bases from J, with 19 bases between. The CDR3 region is CASRPWRGRTTDTQYF. CDR3 nucleotides: TGTGCCAGCAGGCCCTGGAGGGGGCGCACAACAGATACGCAGTATTTT.

V and J are TRBV18 and TRBJ2-1, with D possibly matching TRBD2 (5 bases). This CDR3 comprises 15 residues. The germline V gene encodes CDR1 KGHSH and CDR2 LQKENI. Trimming removed 2 bases from V and 6 bases from J, with 14 bases in between. The CDR3 region is CASSPEGLNGNEQFF. As DNA, the CDR3 is TGTGCCAGCTCACCAGAGGGCCTCAATGGCAATGAGCAGTTCTTC.

The chain has TRBV29-1 and TRBJ2-4; no clear D gene. Germline V gene data show CDR1 as SQVTM and CDR2 as ANQGSEA. The CDR3 sequence is 12 residues long. V dropped 4 bases and J dropped 4 bases, with 8 bases sitting between them. The CDR3 region has the DNA TGCAGCGTTGGGTCAGCGAAAAACATTCAGTACTTC. This translates into CSVGSAKNIQYF. The full variable domain, in which reference TRBV29-1 and TRBJ2-4 provide the parts outside the CDR3, is SAVISQKPSRDICQRGTSLTIQCQVDSQVTMMFWYRQQPGQSLTLIATANQGSEATYESGFVIDKFPISRPNLTFSTLTVSNMSPEDSSIYLCSVGSAKNIQYFGAGTRLSVL.

This clonotype was recorded a few times. The chain carries TRBV9 and TRBJ1-5, with no clear D. There are 16 residues in the CDR3. The germline gives CDR1 SGDLS, CDR2 YYNGEE. The V end lost 3 bases, the J end lost 6 bases, and 19 bases lay between the germline ends. The CDR3 DNA sequence: TGTGCCAGCAGCGCCAAGTTGCCGGGCTACGGTCAGCCCCAGCATTTT. Translating it yields CASSAKLPGYGQPQHF.

J is TRBJ1-2 and V is TRBV19, with D tentatively TRBD1 (6 bases). V was shortened by 5 bases and J by 4 bases, with 14 bases between the two germline ends. CDR1 LNHDA and CDR2 SQIVND come from the germline V gene (reference sequence). The CDR3 extends over 14 amino acids. DNA of the CDR3: TGTGCCAGTAGTGCCGCGTCAGGGGCCTATGGCTACACCTTC. It translates to CASSAASGAYGYTF.

In its sample, this clonotype was seen a few times. The chain combines TRBV29-1 with TRBJ1-1; a possible D gene is TRBD1 (5 bases). Germline lookup yields CDR1 SQVTM and CDR2 ANQGSEA. V lost 6 bases to trimming and J lost 6 bases, with 11 bases between them. This CDR3 is 11 amino acids long. The CDR3 sequence is CSVQGGPEAFF. The CDR3 region has the DNA TGCAGCGTCCAGGGAGGGCCTGAAGCTTTCTTT.

This chain connects TRBV29-1 to TRBJ1-2, with D unresolved. CDR3 length equals 12 residues. CDR1 SQVTM and CDR2 ANQGSEA come from the germline V gene. The ends were cut back, 2 bases at V and 3 bases at J, with 7 bases in the middle. Written as DNA, the CDR3 is TGCAGCGTTGAACGCGGCTACTATGGCTACACCTTC. This translates into CSVERGYYGYTF.

Only a few counts were recorded for this clonotype. CDR3 coding DNA: TGCAGTGCTGGGTGGGGGAATGGCTACACCTTC. It specifies CSAGWGNGYTF. This chain links TRBV20-1 with TRBJ1-2; possibly TRBD1 for D (5 bases). Germline V gene lookup returns CDR1 DFQATT and CDR2 SNEGSKA (reference sequence). This CDR3 is 11 amino acids long. Trimming left V 5 bases short and J 6 bases short, with 10 bases between.

The J gene is TRBJ2-1, the V gene TRBV7-2, with TRBD2 identical over 7 bases. The CDR3 contains 16 residues. Germline values: CDR1 SGHTA, CDR2 FQGNSA. The junction had 5 bases not matched to a gene; V was cut back by 3 bases and J by 0 bases. CDR3 loop: CASSFPPGGSYNEQFF. The CDR3 DNA is TGTGCCAGCAGCTTCCCTCCGGGAGGCTCCTACAATGAGCAGTTCTTC.

This chain uses TRBV7-2 with TRBJ1-2; 8 positions match TRBD1. The CDR3 sequence is 16 residues long. Germline lookup yields CDR1 SGHTA and CDR2 FQGNSA. J gave up 4 bases and V 6 bases, and 13 bases lay outside the gene matches. The CDR3 coding sequence is TGTGCCAGCAGTTCTACCTCACAGGGGGTCCCCTATGGCTACACCTTC. It translates to CASSSTSQGVPYGYTF.

In its sample, this clonotype was seen a few times. This chain uses TRBV11-2 with TRBJ1-4; D might be TRBD1 (5 bases). Trimming left V 5 bases short and J 6 bases short, with 16 bases between. The CDR3 is 15 amino acids. Germline loops: CDR1 SGHAT, CDR2 FQNNGV. CDR3 region: CASSPPGSWDEKLFF. The CDR3 DNA reads TGTGCCAGCAGCCCTCCAGGGTCTTGGGATGAAAAACTGTTTTTT.

There are a few counts of this clonotype. Here the CDR3 DNA reads TGTGCCACACGCCGGGACATATCTATCGGGGAGCTGTTTTTT. Its translation: CATRRDISIGELFF. The gene calls are TRBV12-3 or TRBV12-4 and TRBJ2-2; TRBD1 might be the D (6 bases). The CDR3 consists of 14 residues. V was shortened by 10 bases and J by 7 bases, with 19 bases between the two germline ends.

The rearrangement links TRBV12-3 or TRBV12-4 to TRBJ2-7; 8 bases line up with TRBD2. The CDR3 totals 14 residues. V dropped 8 bases and J dropped 5; count of bases not matched to a gene: 11. The CDR3 coding sequence is TGTGCCAGCCGGGAGGGACCGTCTCGGGACGAGCAGTACTTC. This codes for CASREGPSRDEQYF.

J is TRBJ2-1 and V is TRBV10-1; 7 nucleotides align to TRBD1. The CDR3 covers 14 residues. The V segment lost 0 bases and the J segment 7 bases; nucleotides outside the gene matches: 3. Germline CDR1 and CDR2: WNHNN and SYGVQD (reference sequence). This CDR3 reads CASSESIQGNEQFF. The CDR3 coding sequence is TGCGCCAGCAGTGAGTCAATACAGGGGAATGAGCAGTTCTTC.

This clonotype has only a few counts. The chain has TRBV20-1 and TRBJ1-1; D remains unclear. Trimming left V 5 bases short and J 12 bases short, with 16 bases between. This CDR3 contains 11 residues. The germline V gene has CDR1 DFQATT and CDR2 SNEGSKA (reference sequence). The CDR3 protein is CSASVAPPTFF. The CDR3 DNA sequence: TGCAGTGCTTCCGTGGCTCCGCCAACTTTCTTT.